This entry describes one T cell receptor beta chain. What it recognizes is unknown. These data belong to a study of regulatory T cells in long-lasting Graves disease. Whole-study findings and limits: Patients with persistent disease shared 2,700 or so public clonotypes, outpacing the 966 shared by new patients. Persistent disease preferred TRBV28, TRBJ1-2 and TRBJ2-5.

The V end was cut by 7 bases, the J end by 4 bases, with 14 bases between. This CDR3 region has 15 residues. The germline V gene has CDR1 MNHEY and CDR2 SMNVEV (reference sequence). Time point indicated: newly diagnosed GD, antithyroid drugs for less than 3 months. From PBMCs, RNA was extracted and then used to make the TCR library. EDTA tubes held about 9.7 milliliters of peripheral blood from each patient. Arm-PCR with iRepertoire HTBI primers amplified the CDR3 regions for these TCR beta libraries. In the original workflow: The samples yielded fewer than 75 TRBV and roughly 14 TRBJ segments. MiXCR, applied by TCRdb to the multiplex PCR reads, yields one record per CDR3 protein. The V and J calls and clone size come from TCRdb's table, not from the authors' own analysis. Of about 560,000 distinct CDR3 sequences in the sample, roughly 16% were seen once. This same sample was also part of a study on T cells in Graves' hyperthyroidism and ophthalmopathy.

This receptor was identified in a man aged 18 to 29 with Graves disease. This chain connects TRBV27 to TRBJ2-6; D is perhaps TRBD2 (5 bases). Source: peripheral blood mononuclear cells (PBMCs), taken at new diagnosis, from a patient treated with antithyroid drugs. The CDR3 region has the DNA TGTGCCAGCACGACTACCTGGGCAGGGGCCAACGTCCTGACTTTC. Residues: CASTTTWAGANVLTF. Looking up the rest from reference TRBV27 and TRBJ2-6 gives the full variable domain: EAQVTQNPRYLITVTGKKLTVTCSQNMNHEYMSWYRQDPGLGLRQIYYSMNVEVTDKGDVPEGYKVSRKEKRNFPLILESPSPNQTSLYFCASTTTWAGANVLTFGAGSRLTVL.